The 28 T cell receptor beta chains given below trace back to one sample, sequenced in a study of cytomegalovirus exposure and HLA in healthy donors. Produced via immunoSEQ multiplex PCR; TCRdb's table is partial and in-frame only. The sample contains 250,000 to 400,000 clones, about 90% of which appear only once. The sequenced sample consisted of PBMCs. All receptors derive from a woman younger than 45 in good health and CMV-seropositive.

J is TRBJ1-5 and V is TRBV29-1; 7 positions agree with TRBD1. Germline-derived CDR1 and CDR2 are SQVTM and ANQGSEA. With V trimmed by 7 bases and J by 6 bases, 0 bases remained unmatched. This CDR3 contains 10 residues. The CDR3 spells CSAGGQPQHF. CDR3 sequence (DNA): TGCAGCGCAGGGGGTCAGCCCCAGCATTTT.

This clone was picked up a small number of times. Within the sample, other DNA sequences also encode this same CDR3. The chain links TRBV6-5 to TRBJ1-2, with 10 bases lining up with TRBD1. From germline, CDR1 is MNHEY and CDR2 SVGAGI. The CDR3 contains 16 residues. With V trimmed by 0 bases and J by 4 bases, 5 bases remained unmatched. In nucleotides, the CDR3 is TGTGCCAGCAGTTACTCGAGGACAGGGGGGGGCTATGGCTACACCTTC. Its translation: CASSYSRTGGGYGYTF.

The rearrangement joins TRBV18 to TRBJ2-7; 7 bases are a match to TRBD1. This CDR3 has 14 amino acids. Germline V CDR1 and CDR2: KGHSH, LQKENI. V trimming: 3 bases; J trimming: 2 bases; junction bases outside the gene matches: 4. The CDR3 here is CASSPGTATYEQYF. The CDR3 DNA sequence: TGTGCCAGCTCACCCGGGACAGCGACCTACGAGCAGTACTTC. Full variable domain (remainder filled in from reference TRBV18 and TRBJ2-7): NAGVMQNPRHLVRRRGQEARLRCSPMKGHSHVYWYRQLPEEGLKFMVYLQKENIIDESGMPKERFSAEFPKEGPSILRIQQVVRGDSAAYFCASSPGTATYEQYFGPGTRLTVT.

The chain combines TRBV29-1 with TRBJ2-7; TRBD1 is a possible D gene (6 bases). The germline CDR1 and CDR2 sequences are SQVTM and ANQGSEA. V dropped 4 bases and J dropped 2 bases, with 15 bases sitting between them. This CDR3 is built from 14 residues. CDR3 residues: CSVGRDTSTYEQYF. The CDR3 region has the DNA TGCAGCGTTGGCCGGGACACAAGTACCTACGAGCAGTACTTC.

This chain links TRBV7-2 with TRBJ2-1, with unresolved D. The germline CDR1 and CDR2 sequences are SGHTA and FQGNSA. The germline V and J ends were trimmed by 5 bases and 13 bases, with 15 bases remaining between them. The CDR3 length is 12 residues. The CDR3 nucleotides read TGTGCCAGCAGCCCGGCACGGGTTCCACAGTTCTTC. It translates to CASSPARVPQFF.

This clone has a single count. The chain is built from TRBV27 and TRBJ1-2, with 8 bases identical to TRBD1. V dropped 7 bases and J dropped 8; count of bases not matched to a gene: 6. In germline, CDR1 is MNHEY, CDR2 SMNVEV (reference sequence). This CDR3 is 12 amino acids long. The CDR3 reads CASTSGGGGYTF. The CDR3 DNA sequence: TGTGCCAGCACGTCAGGGGGCGGCGGCTACACCTTC.

This sequence joins TRBV27 and TRBJ2-1; maybe TRBD1 (6 bases). Trimming pared 1 base from V and 6 bases from J, leaving 10 bases between. The CDR3 sequence is 14 residues long. Germline V gene sequence: CDR1 MNHEY, CDR2 SMNVEV (reference sequence). The CDR3 coding sequence is TGTGCCAGCAGTTTATACAGGGCCGCCAATGAGCAGTTCTTC. This codes for CASSLYRAANEQFF.

The chain combines TRBV19 with TRBJ2-7, with 10 bases lining up with TRBD2. The CDR3 is made up of 15 amino acids. V shed 5 bases, J shed 2 bases, and the junction held 6 bases outside the gene matches. From germline, CDR1 is LNHDA and CDR2 SQIVND (reference sequence). Here the CDR3 reads CASSVIGLAAYEQYF. The CDR3 DNA reads as TGTGCCAGTAGTGTTATTGGACTAGCGGCCTACGAGCAGTACTTC.

The chain joins TRBV6-5 to TRBJ1-2; unclear D gene. Germline CDR1 is MNHEY and CDR2 is SVGAGI. The CDR3 extends over 16 amino acids. Deletions cut 0 bases from V and 1 base from J, with 12 bases between. The CDR3 sequence is CASSYSIVDNNYGYTF. The CDR3 region has the DNA TGTGCCAGCAGTTACTCCATCGTTGACAATAACTATGGCTACACCTTC.

In its sample, this clone was seen a few times. This sequence joins TRBV28 and TRBJ1-1; 9 bases fit TRBD1. The length of the CDR3 is 15 residues. Unmatched junction bases numbered 8, after V lost 6 bases and J lost 3 bases. Per the germline V gene, CDR1 is MDHEN and CDR2 is SYDVKM. The CDR3 loop is CASSIQGAVDTEAFF. The CDR3 nucleotides are TGTGCCAGCAGCATACAGGGGGCAGTGGACACTGAAGCTTTCTTT.

This clone is a singleton in its sample. The CDR3 region is CASSLNQGPGQPQHF. The DNA of the CDR3 is TGTGCCAGCAGCTTAAATCAGGGGCCAGGACAGCCCCAGCATTTT. The chain joins TRBV11-2 to TRBJ1-5, with D maybe TRBD1 (6 bases). From germline, CDR1 is SGHAT and CDR2 FQNNGV. The CDR3 extends over 15 amino acids. The V and J ends lost 2 bases and 7 bases respectively, with 15 bases between them.

This chain connects TRBV2 to TRBJ1-5; the match to TRBD1 covers 7 bases. Germline CDR1 SNHLY, CDR2 FYNNEI. The CDR3 sequence is 16 residues long. Unmatched junction bases numbered 11, after V lost 5 bases and J lost 4 bases. Here the CDR3 reads CASSLPQGRRNQPQHF. Here the CDR3 DNA reads TGTGCCAGCAGTCTGCCACAGGGGCGGCGAAATCAGCCCCAGCATTTT.

This clone was detected only once. The CDR3 here is CSVVSSGAGGGTEAFF. Written as DNA, the CDR3 is TGCAGCGTTGTTAGTTCCGGGGCCGGGGGCGGCACTGAAGCTTTCTTT. This chain connects TRBV29-1 to TRBJ1-1; perhaps TRBD1 as D (6 bases). The V end was cut by 4 bases, the J end by 4 bases, with 22 bases between. This CDR3 has 16 amino acids. Germline lookup yields CDR1 SQVTM and CDR2 ANQGSEA.

The chain uses TRBV5-4 and TRBJ1-6; 7 bases line up with TRBD1. Germline V lookup: CDR1 SGHNT, CDR2 YYREEE (reference sequence). Losses at the gene ends were 6 bases for V and 7 bases for J; bases not matched to a gene: 10. The CDR3 contains 15 residues. CDR3 coding DNA: TGTGCCAGCACAACCGCCAGGGGGTTAAATTCACCCCTCCACTTT. Amino acid sequence: CASTTARGLNSPLHF. Using reference TRBV5-4 and TRBJ1-6 for the parts outside the CDR3, the full variable domain is ETGVTQSPTHLIKTRGQQVTLRCSSQSGHNTVSWYQQALGQGPQFIFQYYREEENGRGNFPPRFSGLQFPNYSSELNVNALELDDSALYLCASTTARGLNSPLHFGNGTRLTVT.

The genes are TRBV4-3 and TRBJ1-5; TRBD1 is a possible D gene (5 bases). CDR3 length: 14 residues. V shed 0 bases and J shed 6 bases, with 9 bases lying between them. Germline CDR1 reads LGHNA; CDR2 reads YSLEER. The CDR3 sequence: CASSQEGDSQPQHF. The CDR3 DNA reads TGCGCCAGCAGCCAAGAGGGGGACTCTCAGCCCCAGCATTTT.

This sequence joins TRBV9 and TRBJ2-7, with TRBD2 matching 9 bases. The CDR3 consists of 16 residues. The V segment lost 0 bases and the J segment 4 bases; nucleotides outside the gene matches: 8. In germline, CDR1 is SGDLS, CDR2 YYNGEE. The DNA for the CDR3 is TGTGCCAGCAGCGTAGGAAGTAGCGGGAGTTGGTACGAGCAGTACTTC. Protein product: CASSVGSSGSWYEQYF.

The chain combines TRBV20-1 with TRBJ2-7, with D unresolved. Trimming shortened V by 6 bases and J by 0 bases, and 6 bases separated the two germline ends. The CDR3 is 11 amino acids. In germline, CDR1 is DFQATT, CDR2 SNEGSKA (reference sequence). CDR3 residues: CSALVSYEQYF. CDR3 sequence (DNA): TGCAGTGCGCTGGTCTCCTACGAGCAGTACTTC.

CDR3 sequence (DNA): TGTGCCAGCAGCCGGGACAGGGTCCACTACGAGCAGTACTTC. It yields the protein CASSRDRVHYEQYF. The rearrangement joins TRBV14 to TRBJ2-7; 9 nucleotides match TRBD1. CDR1 SGHDN and CDR2 FVKESK come from the germline V gene. V trimming: 4 bases; J trimming: 3 bases; junction bases outside the gene matches: 4. This CDR3 is built from 14 residues.

The CDR3 loop is CAWSVRGAEQYF. CDR3 bases: TGTGCCTGGAGTGTACGAGGGGCCGAGCAGTACTTC. The J gene is TRBJ2-7, the V gene TRBV30; the D gene could be TRBD1 or TRBD2 (5 bases each). This CDR3 spans 12 amino acids. V was clipped by 0 bases and J by 6 bases, with 9 bases between them. The germline V gene has CDR1 GTSNPN and CDR2 SVGIG (reference sequence).

The V gene is TRBV28, the J gene TRBJ2-7; 11 nucleotides match TRBD1. The CDR3 contains 15 residues. From germline, CDR1 is MDHEN and CDR2 SYDVKM. V dropped 7 bases and J dropped 5; count of bases not matched to a gene: 10. The CDR3 loop is CASIILGQGGDEQYF. The CDR3 nucleotides are TGTGCCAGCATTATCCTGGGACAGGGGGGGGACGAGCAGTACTTC.

The CDR3 DNA follows: TGTGCCAGCAGTTTAACCCAACGATTCAATATACTATCGTACACCGGGGAGCTGTTTTTT. As protein: CASSLTQRFNILSYTGELFF. The V and J genes are TRBV27 and TRBJ2-2; D gene uncertain. Germline V CDR1 and CDR2: MNHEY, SMNVEV (reference sequence). The length of the CDR3 is 20 residues. V lost 2 bases and J lost 3, with 25 bases in between.

The chain is built from TRBV30 and TRBJ1-5; D uncertain. V lost 0 bases and J 2 bases, leaving 8 bases between the germline ends. The CDR3 is made up of 14 amino acids. Germline CDR1 GTSNPN, CDR2 SVGIG (reference sequence). The CDR3 is CAWSVPGGNQPQHF. For the CDR3, the DNA is TGTGCCTGGAGTGTACCCGGGGGCAATCAGCCCCAGCATTTT.

The rearrangement uses TRBV7-8 and TRBJ2-7; 9 positions agree with TRBD2. The CDR3 is made up of 17 amino acids. V trimming: 1 base; J trimming: 3 bases; junction bases outside the gene matches: 10. The germline V gene encodes CDR1 SGHVS and CDR2 FQNEAQ. The CDR3 protein is CASSLGFLAGTIYEQYF. The CDR3 region has the DNA TGTGCCAGCAGCTTAGGGTTCCTAGCGGGGACCATCTACGAGCAGTACTTC.

The chain employs TRBV6-6 and TRBJ2-2, with 15 positions matching TRBD2. Trimming cost V 5 bases and J 9 bases; bases outside gene matches: 4. In germline, CDR1 is MNHNY, CDR2 SVGAGI (reference sequence). CDR3 length: 15 amino acids. CDR3 in amino acids: CASSPGTSGGRELFF. In DNA form, the CDR3 reads TGTGCCAGCAGTCCCGGGACTAGCGGGGGGAGGGAGCTGTTTTTT.

The gene calls are TRBV4-3 and TRBJ1-2, with D maybe TRBD1 (5 bases). Trimming took 0 bases from V and 5 from J, leaving 16 bases between them. Germline V gene lookup returns CDR1 LGHNA and CDR2 YSLEER. The CDR3 has 16 residues. The CDR3 DNA reads TGCGCCAGCAGCCAAGATCGCCAGACAGTAGTGTATGGCTACACCTTC. It codes for CASSQDRQTVVYGYTF.

The rearrangement joins TRBV30 to TRBJ2-1; TRBD1 aligns across 10 bases. Per the germline V gene, CDR1 is GTSNPN and CDR2 is SVGIG (reference sequence). CDR3 length: 13 residues. V trimming: 0 bases; J trimming: 15 bases; junction bases outside the gene matches: 8. The CDR3 spells CAWSVGTGDWLFF. CDR3 coding DNA: TGTGCCTGGAGTGTAGGGACAGGGGATTGGCTGTTCTTC.

The genes are TRBV9 and TRBJ1-4; no firm D call. V gave up 0 bases and J gave up 5 bases, with 8 bases separating them. The CDR3 has 14 residues. Looked up from germline, CDR1 is SGDLS and CDR2 is YYNGEE. CDR3 nucleotides: TGTGCCAGCAGCGTAGCTGGCAGAAATGAAAAACTGTTTTTT. Amino acids: CASSVAGRNEKLFF. The variable domain in full, with the rest retrieved from reference TRBV9 and TRBJ1-4, is DSGVTQTPKHLITATGQRVTLRCSPRSGDLSVYWYQQSLDQGLQFLIQYYNGEERAKGNILERFSAQQFPDLHSELNLSSLELGDSALYFCASSVAGRNEKLFFGSGTQLSVL.

The chain combines TRBV4-1 with TRBJ2-7; D possibly matches TRBD1 or TRBD2 (5 bases each). This CDR3 comprises 15 residues. The V and J ends lost 3 bases and 0 bases respectively, with 12 bases between them. CDR1 is MGHRA and CDR2 is YSYEKL in the germline V gene. The CDR3 reads CASSHSGTTSYEQYF. The CDR3 region has the DNA TGCGCCAGCAGCCATTCCGGGACGACCTCCTACGAGCAGTACTTC.